This T cell receptor beta chain is drawn from a study of blood T cell repertoires in COVID-19. Germline CDR1 and CDR2: SGHRS and YFSETQ. V gave up 2 bases and J gave up 2 bases, with 12 bases separating them. This CDR3 has 15 amino acids. Methods used by the authors: Amplification of reference gene primers provided the estimated nucleated cell counts. The repertoire was sequenced with immunoSEQ multiplex PCR; TCRdb's copy has only in-frame clones and lacks some. From that table come the V and J calls and clone size; the DNA was used to work out D and trimming. Counted here are some 340,000 clones, 70% to 90% occurring once; the ten biggest clones make up about 5.2%.

This chain links TRBV5-1 with TRBJ2-3; D gene uncertain. This sequence originates from a young woman who had recovered from COVID-19. The sequencing sample was made of PBMCs or T cells enriched from blood (not recorded which). In DNA form, the CDR3 reads TGCGCCAGCAGCTTCTCCCCGGGTTCCACAGATACGCAGTATTTT. The encoded protein is CASSFSPGSTDTQYF.